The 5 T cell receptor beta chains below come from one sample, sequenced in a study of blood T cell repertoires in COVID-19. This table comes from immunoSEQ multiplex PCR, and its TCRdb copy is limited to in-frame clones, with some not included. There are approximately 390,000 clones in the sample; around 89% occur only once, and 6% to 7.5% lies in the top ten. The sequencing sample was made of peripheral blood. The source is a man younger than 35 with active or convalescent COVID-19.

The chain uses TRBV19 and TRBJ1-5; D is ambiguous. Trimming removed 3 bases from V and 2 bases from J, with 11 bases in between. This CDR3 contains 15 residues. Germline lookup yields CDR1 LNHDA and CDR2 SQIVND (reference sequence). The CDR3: CASSILHAGNQPQHF. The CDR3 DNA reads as TGTGCCAGTAGTATCCTCCACGCGGGCAATCAGCCCCAGCATTTT.

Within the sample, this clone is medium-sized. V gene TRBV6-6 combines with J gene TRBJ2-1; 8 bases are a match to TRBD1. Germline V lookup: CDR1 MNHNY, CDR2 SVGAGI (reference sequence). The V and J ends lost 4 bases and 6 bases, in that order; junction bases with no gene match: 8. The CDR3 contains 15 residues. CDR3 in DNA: TGTGCCAGCAGTTCCGGGACAGGAGGCGTCAATGAGCAGTTCTTC. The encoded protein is CASSSGTGGVNEQFF.

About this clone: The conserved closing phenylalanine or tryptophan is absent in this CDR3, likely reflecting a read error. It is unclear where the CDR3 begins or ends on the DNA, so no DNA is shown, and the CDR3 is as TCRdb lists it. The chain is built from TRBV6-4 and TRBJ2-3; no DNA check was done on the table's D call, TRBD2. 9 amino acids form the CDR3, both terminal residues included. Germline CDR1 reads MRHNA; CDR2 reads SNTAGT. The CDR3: CASSDLTRG.

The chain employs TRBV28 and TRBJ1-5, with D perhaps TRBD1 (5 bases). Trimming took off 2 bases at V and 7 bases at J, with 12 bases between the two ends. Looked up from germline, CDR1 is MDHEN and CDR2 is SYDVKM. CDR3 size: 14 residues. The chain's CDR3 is CASSLGQGGQPQHF. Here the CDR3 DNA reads TGTGCCAGCAGTTTAGGCCAGGGTGGCCAGCCCCAGCATTTT.

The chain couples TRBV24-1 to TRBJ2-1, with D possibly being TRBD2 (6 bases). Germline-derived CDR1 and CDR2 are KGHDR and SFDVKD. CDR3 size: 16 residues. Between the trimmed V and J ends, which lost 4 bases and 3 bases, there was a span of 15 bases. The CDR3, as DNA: TGTGCCACCAGTGAAGGTGGCCAGGACTACTACAATGAGCAGTTCTTC. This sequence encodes CATSEGGQDYYNEQFF.